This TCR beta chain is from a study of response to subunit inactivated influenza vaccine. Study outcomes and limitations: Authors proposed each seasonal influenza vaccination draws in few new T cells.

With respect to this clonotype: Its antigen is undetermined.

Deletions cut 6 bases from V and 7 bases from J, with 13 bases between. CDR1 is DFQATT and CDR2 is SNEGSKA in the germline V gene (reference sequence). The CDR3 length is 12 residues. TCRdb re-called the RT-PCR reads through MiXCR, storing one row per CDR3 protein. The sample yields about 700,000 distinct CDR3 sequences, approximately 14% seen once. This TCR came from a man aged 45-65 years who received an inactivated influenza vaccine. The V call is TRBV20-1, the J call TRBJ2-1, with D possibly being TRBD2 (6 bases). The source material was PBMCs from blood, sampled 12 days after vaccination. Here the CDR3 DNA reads TGCAGTGCCATAGAGGAGGGTAATGAGCAGTTCTTC. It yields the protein CSAIEEGNEQFF.